These 22 T cell receptor beta chains share one sample of origin, sequenced in a study of cytomegalovirus exposure and HLA in healthy donors. The PCR had 60 Vbeta and 13 Jbeta primers. The table came from immunoSEQ multiplex PCR; TCRdb's copy has only in-frame clones and leaves some out. The table lists 120,000 to 150,000 clones, about three quarters of them singletons. Sample: PBMCs. The receptors come from a male donor in good health and CMV-seronegative.

J is TRBJ2-5 and V is TRBV19; D is possibly TRBD2 (6 bases). The CDR3 length is 13 residues. Germline CDR1 reads LNHDA; CDR2 reads SQIVND (reference sequence). Trimming took off 5 bases at V and 5 bases at J, with 12 bases between the two ends. The CDR3 here is CASSSGLGETQYF. The CDR3, as DNA: TGTGCCAGTAGTTCGGGACTCGGGGAGACCCAGTACTTC.

CDR3 in amino acids: CASSPEGLAKNIQYF. The CDR3 DNA follows: TGTGCCAGCAGTCCGGAGGGACTAGCCAAAAACATTCAGTACTTC. V usage is TRBV28 and J usage is TRBJ2-4, with D maybe TRBD2 (6 bases). The CDR3 length is 15 residues. The germline V and J ends were trimmed by 5 bases and 0 bases, with 11 bases remaining between them. Germline CDR1 and CDR2: MDHEN and SYDVKM.

CDR3 nucleotides: TGTGCCAGCAGCGTAGAGGAGAATGAGCAGTTCTTC. It specifies CASSVEENEQFF. This sequence joins TRBV9 and TRBJ2-1; no clear D gene. The CDR3 has 12 residues. From germline, CDR1 is SGDLS and CDR2 YYNGEE. V was trimmed by 0 bases and J by 7 bases, leaving 5 bases between them.

The chain has TRBV18 and TRBJ1-1; the D gene is possibly TRBD1 (5 bases). CDR1 is KGHSH and CDR2 is LQKENI in the germline V gene. The CDR3 loop spans 14 amino acids. V lost 0 bases, J lost 6 bases, and 11 bases lay in between. The CDR3 coding sequence is TGTGCCAGCTCACCACCTGGGGGAGGGTCTGAAGCTTTCTTT. It yields the protein CASSPPGGGSEAFF.

The chain employs TRBV9 and TRBJ1-6, with D hard to call. CDR1 and CDR2 (germline): SGDLS, YYNGEE. V was cut by 0 bases and J by 0 bases, with 19 bases left in between. CDR3 size: 20 residues. For the CDR3, the DNA is TGTGCCAGCAGCGTAGAGGACTATCGGGGTGCTAGCTCCTATAATTCACCCCTCCACTTT. Protein: CASSVEDYRGASSYNSPLHF.

The chain has TRBV5-5 and TRBJ1-1, with 9 positions matching TRBD1. V gave up 1 base and J gave up 1 base; unmatched junction bases: 5. CDR1 and CDR2 from the germline V gene are SGHKS and YYEKEE (reference sequence). The CDR3 sequence is 16 residues long. This CDR3 reads CASSLPWTGANTEAFF. The DNA for the CDR3 is TGTGCCAGCAGCTTGCCGTGGACAGGGGCGAACACTGAAGCTTTCTTT.

The rearrangement uses TRBV6-5 and TRBJ1-2; D unclear. The ends were cut back, 2 bases at V and 2 bases at J, with 6 bases in the middle. The CDR3 contains 13 residues. Germline V gene lookup returns CDR1 MNHEY and CDR2 SVGAGI. The CDR3 coding sequence is TGTGCCAGCAGTTACGAGGGCAACTATGGCTACACCTTC. This encodes CASSYEGNYGYTF.

The gene calls are TRBV19 and TRBJ2-5; 10 bases agree with TRBD1. V lost 5 bases, J lost 2 bases, and 5 bases stayed unmatched. The CDR3 is 15 residues long. Per the germline V gene, CDR1 is LNHDA and CDR2 is SQIVND (reference sequence). The CDR3 here is CASSLGQGDQETQYF. CDR3 nucleotide sequence: TGTGCCAGTAGTTTAGGACAGGGGGATCAAGAGACCCAGTACTTC.

The rearrangement joins TRBV4-3 to TRBJ2-7; D ambiguous. This CDR3 spans 15 amino acids. Germline CDR1 LGHNA, CDR2 YSLEER. V lost 0 bases, J lost 3 bases, and 12 bases lay in between. The CDR3: CASSQDVARLYEQYF. The DNA for the CDR3 is TGCGCCAGCAGCCAAGATGTCGCCAGGCTCTACGAGCAGTACTTC.

Points on this clone: A junction end diverges from the germline sequence, so it may reflect a read error. The gene calls are TRBV5-5 and TRBJ1-2; 7 bases agree with TRBD1. CDR3 length: 12 amino acids. Germline lookup yields CDR1 SGHKS and CDR2 YYEKEE (reference sequence). CDR3 in DNA: TGTGTCAGCAGCTTGACAGGGTGGGGCTACACCTTC. Translation: CVSSLTGWGYTF.

The chain has TRBV18 and TRBJ1-2, with 11 bases lining up with TRBD1. J lost 4 bases, V lost 3 bases, and 4 bases had no gene match. The CDR3 length is 15 residues. The germline V gene has CDR1 KGHSH and CDR2 LQKENI. The CDR3 spells CASSPGQGAGYGYTF. The DNA of the CDR3 is TGTGCCAGCTCACCCGGACAGGGGGCCGGCTATGGCTACACCTTC.

This chain uses TRBV5-1 with TRBJ2-2, with D perhaps matching TRBD1 (5 bases). V lost 6 bases and J lost 0, with 9 bases in between. The CDR3 is made up of 14 amino acids. Per germline, CDR1 SGHRS and CDR2 YFSETQ. The CDR3 loop reads CASKDSSNTGELFF. In nucleotides, the CDR3 is TGCGCCAGCAAAGACAGCTCGAACACCGGGGAGCTGTTTTTT.

The rearrangement links TRBV2 to TRBJ2-7, with D perhaps TRBD1 (5 bases). The CDR3 totals 13 residues. CDR1 and CDR2 (germline): SNHLY, FYNNEI. V gave up 7 bases and J gave up 4 bases, with 14 bases separating them. This chain's CDR3 is CASIVGRAYEQYF. For the CDR3, the DNA is TGTGCCAGCATTGTCGGCAGGGCATACGAGCAGTACTTC.

The V gene is TRBV7-3, the J gene TRBJ1-1; no clear D. Germline CDR1 SGHTA, CDR2 FQGTGA. This CDR3 region has 13 residues. V was pared by 3 bases and J by 1 base, with 6 bases between. The CDR3 loop reads CASSLRPNTEAFF. The CDR3 nucleotides are TGTGCCAGCAGCTTGCGGCCGAACACTGAAGCTTTCTTT. Supplemented by reference TRBV7-3 and TRBJ1-1, the full variable domain reads GAGVSQTPSNKVTEKGKYVELRCDPISGHTALYWYRQSLGQGPEFLIYFQGTGAADDSGLPNDRFFAVRPEGSVSTLKIQRTERGDSAVYLCASSLRPNTEAFFGQGTRLTVV.

The rearrangement links TRBV29-1 to TRBJ1-4; D gene ambiguous. With 6 bases removed from V and 0 bases from J, the gap between germline ends came to 8 bases. The V gene's germline CDR1 is SQVTM and CDR2 ANQGSEA. The CDR3 sequence is 13 residues long. CDR3 amino acids: CSVLSPTNEKLFF. The CDR3, as DNA: TGCAGCGTCTTGTCCCCAACTAATGAAAAACTGTTTTTT.

The CDR3 DNA is TGTGCCAGCAGCGTATCGAGGAACTATGGCTACACCTTC. Translation gives CASSVSRNYGYTF. The rearrangement links TRBV9 to TRBJ1-2; D unclear. The V and J ends lost 1 base and 2 bases respectively, with 6 bases between them. The CDR3 spans 13 residues. CDR1 SGDLS and CDR2 YYNGEE come from the germline V gene.

This clone was detected a few times. This chain uses TRBV5-8 with TRBJ2-3; the D gene is possibly TRBD2 (5 bases). Germline-derived CDR1 and CDR2 are SGHTS and YDEGEE. V was pared by 7 bases and J by 4 bases, with 16 bases between. CDR3 length: 14 residues. The chain's CDR3 is CASRHPASPDTQYF. The DNA of the CDR3 is TGTGCCAGCCGCCACCCGGCTAGCCCAGATACGCAGTATTTT. The complete variable domain, with remaining parts taken from reference TRBV5-8 and TRBJ2-3, reads EAGVTQSPTHLIKTRGQQATLRCSPISGHTSVYWYQQALGLGLQFLLWYDEGEERNRGNFPPRFSGRQFPNYSSELNVNALELEDSALYLCASRHPASPDTQYFGPGTRLTVL.

The chain employs TRBV13 and TRBJ2-5, with a weak D call TRBD1 (7 bases). The J call may be faulty, since TRBJ2-7 better matches the DNA end. CDR1 is PRHDT, CDR2 FYEKMQ, per germline (reference sequence). This CDR3 spans 16 amino acids. CDR3 nucleotide sequence: TGTGCCAGCAGCATCAGACAGGGTAGGGGGGTTGGCGAGCAGTACTTC. Protein product: CASSIRQGRGVGEQYF.

The chain links TRBV5-1 to TRBJ1-1; possibly TRBD1 for D (5 bases). Trimming pared 1 base from V and 0 bases from J, leaving 10 bases between. The CDR3 covers 15 residues. The germline CDR1 and CDR2 sequences are SGHRS and YFSETQ. Here the CDR3 reads CASSLQGSVNTEAFF. In nucleotides, the CDR3 is TGCGCCAGCAGCTTGCAGGGTTCTGTGAACACTGAAGCTTTCTTT.

V gene TRBV5-1 combines with J gene TRBJ2-6, with TRBD1 matching 10 bases. V lost 0 bases, J lost 1 base, and 4 bases stayed unmatched. CDR1 is SGHRS and CDR2 is YFSETQ in the germline V gene. The CDR3 runs 18 residues. The CDR3 here is CASSLARTGGSGANVLTF. The DNA for the CDR3 is TGCGCCAGCAGCTTGGCCCGGACAGGGGGATCTGGGGCCAACGTCCTGACTTTC.

The chain employs TRBV7-9 and TRBJ2-7, with 9 bases fitting TRBD2. Germline CDR1 and CDR2: SEHNR and FQNEAQ (reference sequence). CDR3 length: 16 residues. V shed 3 bases, J shed 4 bases, and the junction held 10 bases outside the gene matches. CDR3 DNA: TGTGCCAGCAGCTTGGATTCGGGACTAGCAAATTACGAGCAGTACTTC. As protein: CASSLDSGLANYEQYF.

This chain joins TRBV6-5 and TRBJ1-1; D remains unclear. Germline V lookup: CDR1 MNHEY, CDR2 SVGAGI. V was cut by 6 bases and J by 1 base, with 9 bases left in between. The CDR3 contains 13 residues. The CDR3 protein is CASSPRENTEAFF. The CDR3 region has the DNA TGTGCCAGCAGCCCTCGGGAGAACACTGAAGCTTTCTTT.